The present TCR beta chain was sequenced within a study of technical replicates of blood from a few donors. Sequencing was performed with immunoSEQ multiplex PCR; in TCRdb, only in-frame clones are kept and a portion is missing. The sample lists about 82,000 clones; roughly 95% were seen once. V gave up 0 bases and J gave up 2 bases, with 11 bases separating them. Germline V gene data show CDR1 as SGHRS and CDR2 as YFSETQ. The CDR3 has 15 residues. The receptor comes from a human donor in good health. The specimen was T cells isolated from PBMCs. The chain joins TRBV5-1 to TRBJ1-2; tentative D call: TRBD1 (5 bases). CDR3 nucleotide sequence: TGCGCCAGCAGCTTGGTCGCCGGGGGGAACTATGGCTACACCTTC. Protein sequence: CASSLVAGGNYGYTF. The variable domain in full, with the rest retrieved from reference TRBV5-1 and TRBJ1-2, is KAGVTQTPRYLIKTRGQQVTLSCSPISGHRSVSWYQQTPGQGLQFLFEYFSETQRNKGNFPGRFSGRQFSNSRSEMNVSTLELGDSALYLCASSLVAGGNYGYTFGSGTRLTVV.